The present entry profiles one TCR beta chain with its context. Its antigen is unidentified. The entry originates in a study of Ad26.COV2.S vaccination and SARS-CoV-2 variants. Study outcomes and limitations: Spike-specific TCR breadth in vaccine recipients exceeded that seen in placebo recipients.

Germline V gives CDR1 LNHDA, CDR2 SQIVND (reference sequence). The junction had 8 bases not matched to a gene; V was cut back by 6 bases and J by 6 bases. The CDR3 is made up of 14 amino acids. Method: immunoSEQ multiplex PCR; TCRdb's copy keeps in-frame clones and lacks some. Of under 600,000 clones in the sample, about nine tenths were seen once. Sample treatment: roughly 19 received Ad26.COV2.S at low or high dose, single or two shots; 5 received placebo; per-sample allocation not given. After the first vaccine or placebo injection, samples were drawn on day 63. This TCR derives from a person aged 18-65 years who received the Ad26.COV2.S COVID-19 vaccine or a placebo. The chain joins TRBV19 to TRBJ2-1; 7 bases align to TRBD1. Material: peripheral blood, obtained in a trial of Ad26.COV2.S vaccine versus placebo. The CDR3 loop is CASSDRVWINEQFF. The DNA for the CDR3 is TGTGCCAGTAGCGACAGGGTGTGGATCAATGAGCAGTTCTTC.